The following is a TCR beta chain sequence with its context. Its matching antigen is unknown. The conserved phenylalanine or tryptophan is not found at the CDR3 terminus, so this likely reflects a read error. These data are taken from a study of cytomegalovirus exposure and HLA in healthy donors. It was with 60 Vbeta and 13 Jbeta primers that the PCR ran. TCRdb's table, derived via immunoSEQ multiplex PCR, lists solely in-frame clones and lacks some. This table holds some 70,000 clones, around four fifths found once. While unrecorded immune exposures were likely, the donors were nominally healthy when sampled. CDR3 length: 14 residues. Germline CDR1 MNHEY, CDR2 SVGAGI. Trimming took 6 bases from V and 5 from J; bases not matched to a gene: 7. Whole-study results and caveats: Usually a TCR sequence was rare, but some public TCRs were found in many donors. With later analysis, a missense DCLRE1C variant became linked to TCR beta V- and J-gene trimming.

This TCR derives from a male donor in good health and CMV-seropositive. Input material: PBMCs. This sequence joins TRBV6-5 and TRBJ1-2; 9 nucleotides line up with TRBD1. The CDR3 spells CASREGTGLYGYTS. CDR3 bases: TGTGCCAGCAGAGAGGGGACAGGGTTATATGGCTACACCTCC.